This T cell receptor (beta chain) was recovered during a study of T-cell memory formation after mild COVID-19. Whole-study results and caveats: Nothing confirmed that second-wave clones peaking on day 37 were specific for SARS-CoV-2. Memory cells collected pre-infection included some clones that later responded, suggesting cross-reactive memory joined.

In TCRdb, the 5' RACE reads were re-called with MiXCR into one record per CDR3 protein. This sample carries a few hundred thousand distinct CDR3 sequences, 16% of them seen once, and the ten largest clones take roughly 21%. The V end was cut by 3 bases, the J end by 5 bases, with 6 bases between. The CDR3 loop spans 12 amino acids. Germline V lookup: CDR1 KGHDR, CDR2 SFDVKD. In this sample, this clonotype turned up many times. Antigen: not known. Sequencing input: PBMCs or a T cell subset sorted from them (not recorded which). The clonotype was recovered from a man aged 18 to 30 who had mild COVID-19 (a few samples of this study predate the infection). Cell type and time point are not known. V is TRBV24-1 and J is TRBJ2-5; D unclear. The CDR3 region is CATSDALETQYF. In DNA, the CDR3 is TGTGCCACCAGTGATGCCTTGGAGACCCAGTACTTC.